Shown below are 10 T cell receptor beta chains from a single sample sequenced in a study of CD8+CD57+ T cells in acquired aplastic anemia. Template material for TCR beta VDJ and CDR3 profiling consisted of genomic DNA. TCRdb re-called the reads with MiXCR, one entry per CDR3 protein. Of some 98,000 distinct CDR3 sequences in the sample, around 62% were seen once. Selection for sequencing was limited to patients who had shown CD8+CD57+ cell expansion by flow cytometry. Sequencing input: sorted CD4+, CD8+, or CD8+CD57+ T cells (not recorded which) from PBMCs. The receptors come from a human donor with aplastic anemia.

The chain has TRBV19 and TRBJ1-1; D ambiguous. The V gene lost 5 bases and the J gene lost 3 bases, with 10 bases spanning the gap. The germline V gene has CDR1 LNHDA and CDR2 SQIVND (reference sequence). The CDR3 covers 13 residues. The CDR3 DNA reads as TGTGCCAGTAGTCCCGCCGGTTACACTGAAGCTTTCTTT. This sequence encodes CASSPAGYTEAFF.

The J gene is TRBJ2-2, the V gene TRBV6-4; 7 bases are shared with TRBD1. Germline CDR1 and CDR2: MRHNA and SNTAGT. The CDR3 has 15 residues. The CDR3 sequence is CARVTGRENTGELFF. CDR3 coding DNA: TGTGCTAGAGTGACAGGGAGAGAGAACACCGGGGAGCTGTTTTTT.

This chain joins TRBV7-3 and TRBJ2-3, with D hard to call. CDR1 and CDR2 (germline): SGHTA, FQGTGA. The CDR3 spans 13 residues. V was pared by 6 bases and J by 6 bases, with 13 bases between. The CDR3 nucleotides are TGTGCCAGCAGTCACGGCGAGGTGGATACGCAGTATTTT. Protein: CASSHGEVDTQYF.

This clonotype was counted a few times. This chain joins TRBV20-1 and TRBJ2-1; D is possibly TRBD1 or TRBD2 (5 bases each). Per germline, CDR1 DFQATT and CDR2 SNEGSKA (reference sequence). The CDR3 runs 15 residues. The ends were cut back, 3 bases at V and 6 bases at J, with 18 bases in the middle. The CDR3 sequence: CSARGDWGLSNEQFF. The CDR3 nucleotides are TGCAGTGCTAGGGGAGACTGGGGGTTGAGCAATGAGCAGTTCTTC.

This chain links TRBV20-1 with TRBJ2-7; D call uncertain. The V end lost 6 bases, the J end lost 3 bases, and 9 bases lay between the germline ends. There are 11 residues in the CDR3. Germline V gives CDR1 DFQATT, CDR2 SNEGSKA (reference sequence). The CDR3 protein is CSAGTHYEQYF. The DNA of the CDR3 is TGCAGTGCAGGAACACACTACGAGCAGTACTTC.

There are a few counts of this clonotype. This chain links TRBV2 with TRBJ2-3; D unclear. Germline loops: CDR1 SNHLY, CDR2 FYNNEI. The V end was cut by 6 bases, the J end by 1 base, with 5 bases between. This CDR3 comprises 12 residues. CDR3 coding DNA: TGTGCCAGCAGGTTGGGCACAGATACGCAGTATTTT. Protein product: CASRLGTDTQYF.

This clonotype was seen a handful of times. This chain links TRBV20-1 with TRBJ2-3; D is unclear. Trimming shortened V by 5 bases and J by 3 bases, and 9 bases separated the two germline ends. The CDR3 length is 12 residues. CDR1 is DFQATT and CDR2 is SNEGSKA in the germline V gene (reference sequence). CDR3 amino acids: CSASPETDTQYF. In nucleotides, the CDR3 is TGCAGTGCTTCTCCAGAGACAGATACGCAGTATTTT.

Only a few counts were recorded for this clonotype. CDR3 sequence: CASSLMYEQYF. In DNA, the CDR3 is TGTGCCAGCAGCTTAATGTACGAGCAGTACTTC. This rearrangement joins TRBV7-2 to TRBJ2-7; no firm D call. V gave up 2 bases and J gave up 4 bases, with 3 bases separating them. CDR3 length equals 11 residues. The germline CDR1 and CDR2 sequences are SGHTA and FQGNSA.

Of note for this clonotype: The DNA is omitted, as the CDR3 cannot be located on it reliably, and the CDR3 follows TCRdb's listing. V is TRBV15 and J is TRBJ1-3. The CDR3 length equals 15 residues, ends included. In germline, CDR1 is LNHNV, CDR2 YYDKDF (reference sequence). CDR3 in amino acids: CATSREWGFGNTIYF.

This chain connects TRBV28 to TRBJ2-7, with no clear D. Looked up from germline, CDR1 is MDHEN and CDR2 is SYDVKM. There are 11 residues in the CDR3. The ends were cut back, 3 bases at V and 4 bases at J, with 4 bases in the middle. The CDR3 protein is CASSFGYEQYF. The CDR3 bases are TGTGCCAGCAGTTTTGGGTACGAGCAGTACTTC. Full variable domain (outside the CDR3, taken from reference TRBV28 and TRBJ2-7): DVKVTQSSRYLVKRTGEKVFLECVQDMDHENMFWYRQDPGLGLRLIYFSYDVKMKEKGDIPEGYSVSREKKERFSLILESASTNQTSMYLCASSFGYEQYFGPGTRLTVT.